Shown below are 23 T cell receptor beta chains from a single sample sequenced in a study of CD8 T cells in ankylosing spondylitis. One entry per CDR3 protein, called by TCRdb with MiXCR from the 5' RACE reads. This table has roughly 120,000 distinct CDR3 sequences, roughly 13% appearing once. The sequenced sample was blood, either unsorted or a sorted T cell fraction (not recorded which). These receptors were taken from a female donor with ankylosing spondylitis or in good health (not recorded which).

This clonotype came up many times. The chain uses TRBV20-1 and TRBJ2-5; 7 bases line up with TRBD2. The ends lost 0 bases at V and 0 bases at J; junction bases unmatched: 7. Germline loops: CDR1 DFQATT, CDR2 SNEGSKA (reference sequence). The length of the CDR3 is 16 residues. The CDR3 nucleotides read TGCAGTGCTAGAGAGGGAGCGGGGTTTTACCAAGAGACCCAGTACTTC. Translating it yields CSAREGAGFYQETQYF.

Of note for this clonotype: The germline gene is not matched at one end of the junction; a read error may be the cause. The chain links TRBV5-1 to TRBJ2-2; D is unclear. The CDR3 is made up of 16 amino acids. Germline CDR1 and CDR2: SGHRS and YFSETQ. CDR3 in amino acids: CASSLGPPTNTAELFF. The CDR3, as DNA: TGCGCCAGCAGCTTGGGGCCGCCGACGAACACCGCGGAGCTGTTTTTT.

CDR3 coding DNA: TGTGCCAGCAGCCCGGGAGGGGGCCGGACTGAAGCTTTCTTT. Protein: CASSPGGGRTEAFF. This rearrangement joins TRBV3-1 to TRBJ1-1; 7 bases line up with TRBD1. This CDR3 has 14 amino acids. Trimming took 4 bases from V and 5 from J; bases not matched to a gene: 7. Germline V CDR1 and CDR2: LGHDT, YNNKEL (reference sequence).

This clonotype was seen ten or more times. V usage is TRBV29-1 and J usage is TRBJ2-1; tentatively, D is TRBD2 (6 bases). CDR3 size: 15 residues. CDR1 is SQVTM and CDR2 is ANQGSEA in the germline V gene. V lost 0 bases, J lost 5 bases, and 14 bases lay in between. CDR3 nucleotide sequence: TGCAGCGTTGAAGATTTGCGGGGCCAAGACAATGAGCAGTTCTTC. As protein: CSVEDLRGQDNEQFF.

Details on this clonotype: A much larger clone lies one base from this, so it may be a read error. The chain is built from TRBV4-1 and TRBJ1-2; TRBD1 is a possible D gene (5 bases). The CDR3 is 13 amino acids. The V gene's germline CDR1 is MGHRA and CDR2 YSYEKL. V lost 4 bases, J lost 4 bases, and 10 bases lay in between. CDR3: CASSPRETYGYTF. CDR3 in DNA: TGCGCCAGCAGCCCCAGGGAAACCTATGGCTACACCTTC.

This clonotype showed up just a few times. The chain has TRBV29-1 and TRBJ1-5; 12 bases agree with TRBD1. Germline V gene data show CDR1 as SQVTM and CDR2 as ANQGSEA. V gave up 5 bases and J gave up 2 bases; unmatched junction bases: 1. The CDR3 has 14 residues. The chain's CDR3 is CSVWDRGRNQPQHF. CDR3 DNA sequence: TGCAGCGTTTGGGACAGGGGGCGCAATCAGCCCCAGCATTTT.

This clonotype was picked up many times. J is TRBJ1-1 and V is TRBV28, with D unclear. V gave up 6 bases and J gave up 0 bases, with 5 bases separating them. The CDR3 covers 12 residues. The germline V gene encodes CDR1 MDHEN and CDR2 SYDVKM. The CDR3 loop reads CASRDMNTEAFF. CDR3 sequence (DNA): TGTGCCAGCAGGGATATGAACACTGAAGCTTTCTTT.

This clonotype was seen a few times. The chain is built from TRBV7-9 and TRBJ1-1, with TRBD1 as a possible D gene (6 bases). CDR3 length equals 14 residues. Germline CDR1 reads SEHNR; CDR2 reads FQNEAQ (reference sequence). Trimming removed 3 bases at V and 0 bases at J, with 8 bases between. This CDR3 is CASSFTGMNTEAFF. The DNA for the CDR3 is TGTGCCAGCAGCTTTACAGGGATGAACACTGAAGCTTTCTTT.

The chain has TRBV6-5 and TRBJ2-7, with 11 bases aligning to TRBD1. With 0 bases clipped from V and 4 bases from J, the junction kept 2 bases outside the gene matches. CDR1 and CDR2 (germline): MNHEY, SVGAGI. This CDR3 contains 15 residues. The DNA for the CDR3 is TGTGCCAGCAGTTACTCCGGGACAGGGGGATACGAGCAGTACTTC. Translated: CASSYSGTGGYEQYF.

The gene calls are TRBV5-4 and TRBJ2-7, with TRBD1 matching 8 bases. The trim removed 0 bases at V and 4 bases at J, leaving 6 bases unmatched. The germline CDR1 and CDR2 sequences are SGHNT and YYREEE (reference sequence). The CDR3 consists of 15 residues. The CDR3 DNA sequence: TGTGCCAGCAGCTTGGGGCCAGGGGGCTTGTACGAGCAGTACTTC. Protein sequence: CASSLGPGGLYEQYF.

This clonotype has a count of ten or more. The rearrangement joins TRBV29-1 to TRBJ2-3, with D possibly TRBD1 on 5 matching bases. CDR1 and CDR2 (germline): SQVTM, ANQGSEA. The CDR3 has 13 residues. The V end lost 4 bases, the J end lost 3 bases, and 11 bases lay between the germline ends. The chain's CDR3 is CSVGTRLTDTQYF. For the CDR3, the DNA is TGCAGCGTTGGGACACGTCTTACAGATACGCAGTATTTT.

This clonotype was recorded a few times. The CDR3 spells CSANAGTQGWYSNQPQHF. The CDR3 bases are TGCAGTGCTAACGCAGGGACACAGGGATGGTATAGCAATCAGCCCCAGCATTTT. The chain has TRBV20-1 and TRBJ1-5, with D perhaps matching TRBD1 (6 bases). The ends were cut back, 4 bases at V and 0 bases at J, with 22 bases in the middle. CDR1 is DFQATT and CDR2 is SNEGSKA in the germline V gene (reference sequence). This CDR3 contains 18 residues.

The DNA of the CDR3 is TGTGCAAGTCGCTTAGAAGGTCCCGGACTAGCGGGAGGGAGGTGGATATCGGCAGATACGCAGTATTTT. The encoded protein is CASRLEGPGLAGGRWISADTQYF. The chain combines TRBV12-2 with TRBJ2-3; the table's D call, TRBD2, has no DNA check behind it. TRBV12-2 corresponds to a pseudogene. The CDR3 has 23 residues.

This clonotype was seen more than once but under ten times. The chain combines TRBV5-1 with TRBJ2-1, with 8 bases lining up with TRBD2. The CDR3 extends over 15 amino acids. Germline V CDR1 and CDR2: SGHRS, YFSETQ. V lost 0 bases to trimming and J lost 7 bases; unmatched junction nucleotides: 6. The CDR3 coding sequence is TGCGCCAGCAGCTTGGACTATAGCGGGATGAATGAGCAGTTCTTC. This gives the protein CASSLDYSGMNEQFF.

This clonotype was found a few times. V gene TRBV7-3 combines with J gene TRBJ2-2, with 14 bases matching TRBD2. The CDR3 extends over 18 amino acids. CDR1 is SGHTA, CDR2 FQGTGA, per germline. Losses at the gene ends were 2 bases for V and 6 bases for J; bases not matched to a gene: 8. CDR3 bases: TGTGCCAGCAGCTTAGGATCCGGGACTAGCGGGAGCCCCGGGGAGCTGTTTTTT. Translated: CASSLGSGTSGSPGELFF.

This clonotype has just a few counts. The CDR3 DNA sequence: TGTGCCAGCAGCCAAGCGGGGTTGAGCTCCTACAATGAGCAGTTCTTC. Protein product: CASSQAGLSSYNEQFF. The V call is TRBV6-1, the J call TRBJ2-1; 7 bases fit TRBD2. The J segment lost 0 bases and the V segment lost 6 bases, leaving 8 bases of the junction unmatched. The CDR3 loop spans 16 amino acids. CDR1 and CDR2 (germline): MNHNS, SASEGT.

The chain is built from TRBV6-2 or TRBV6-3 and TRBJ2-1; maybe TRBD2 (6 bases). V was clipped by 5 bases and J by 0 bases, with 11 bases between them. The CDR3 sequence is 15 residues long. In germline, CDR1 is MNHEY, CDR2 SVGEGT. In DNA form, the CDR3 reads TGTGCCAGCAGTCCCCTAGCGCTCTCCTACAATGAGCAGTTCTTC. This gives the protein CASSPLALSYNEQFF.

A few counts support this clonotype. V is TRBV11-2 and J is TRBJ1-1; D perhaps matches TRBD1 (5 bases). Germline V CDR1 and CDR2: SGHAT, FQNNGV. The CDR3 totals 15 residues. Trimming removed 2 bases at V and 5 bases at J, with 15 bases between. As DNA, the CDR3 is TGTGCCAGCAGCTTAATCTCAGGAGGGGCTACTGAAGCTTTCTTT. It specifies CASSLISGGATEAFF.

This clonotype was found many times. This chain uses TRBV5-1 with TRBJ1-5, with no clear D. The ends were cut back, 5 bases at V and 2 bases at J, with 14 bases in the middle. CDR3 size: 15 residues. Germline V lookup: CDR1 SGHRS, CDR2 YFSETQ. The CDR3 DNA reads as TGCGCCAGCAGACTCTCCGGGTTGGGCAATCAGCCCCAGCATTTT. Translated, it gives CASRLSGLGNQPQHF.

This clonotype was recorded at least ten times. The chain recombines TRBV28 with TRBJ2-7; D possibly corresponds to TRBD1 (6 bases). V lost 6 bases, J lost 0 bases, and 12 bases lay in between. The CDR3 runs to 14 residues. Germline lookup yields CDR1 MDHEN and CDR2 SYDVKM. CDR3 in DNA: TGTGCCAGCAGCGTGGACAGCTCCTCCTACGAGCAGTACTTC. The encoded protein is CASSVDSSSYEQYF.

Many counts were recorded for this clonotype. The chain uses TRBV5-1 and TRBJ2-1; 13 bases fit TRBD2. The CDR3 contains 17 residues. J gave up 10 bases and V 4 bases, and 14 bases lay outside the gene matches. Germline CDR1 reads SGHRS; CDR2 reads YFSETQ. The CDR3 region is CASSPGLAGRWGREQFF. In nucleotides, the CDR3 is TGCGCCAGCAGCCCGGGACTAGCGGGACGATGGGGTCGGGAGCAGTTCTTC.

This clonotype was picked up a small number of times. The V and J genes are TRBV20-1 and TRBJ1-1, with D tentatively TRBD1 (6 bases). The length of the CDR3 is 11 residues. Germline CDR1 and CDR2: DFQATT and SNEGSKA (reference sequence). V lost 3 bases and J 13 bases, leaving 15 bases between the germline ends. This CDR3 reads CSASSGGPCFF. DNA of the CDR3: TGCAGTGCTAGTTCGGGGGGGCCATGTTTCTTT.

This clonotype was observed at least ten times. The chain's CDR3 is CASSFSGFTDTQYF. The CDR3 DNA follows: TGCGCCAGCAGTTTTAGCGGGTTCACAGATACGCAGTATTTT. The rearrangement links TRBV5-1 to TRBJ2-3, with TRBD2 identical over 7 bases. The CDR3 length is 14 residues. The V gene's germline CDR1 is SGHRS and CDR2 YFSETQ. J lost 2 bases, V lost 5 bases, and 5 bases had no gene match.